Below, one TCR beta chain is given with its context. Its antigen is currently unknown. This entry belongs to a study of vaccination effects on CD4 cells after COVID-19. In the study overall: Every participant took two doses of the BNT162b2 or mRNA-1273 vaccine. Overall study findings and caveats: Convalescents' post-vaccine spike-reactive clones were mainly new, vaccine-induced.

Profiled with immunoSEQ multiplex PCR; TCRdb holds only in-frame clones, not every one. The table shows about 27,000 clones, with approximately 80% occurring only once. In the ViraFEST assay, antigen-specific CD4+ clonotypes were identified by expansion after peptide-pool stimulation. Scientists isolated CD4+ T cells after a roughly ten-day culture period ended. Between March and December 2020, the person had a SARS-CoV-2 infection that PCR confirmed. The CDR3 sequence is 14 residues long. This sequence joins TRBV21-1 and TRBJ1-4; the table's D call, TRBD1, was not checked against the DNA. TRBV21-1 is noted as a pseudogene. The specimen was CD4+ T cells from PBMCs cultured with HCoV-NL63 spike peptides, collected before COVID-19 vaccination. This TCR was recovered from a human donor who had a prior SARS-CoV-2 infection. CDR3 amino acids: CASSRVRANEKLFF. CDR3 coding DNA: TGTGCCAGCAGCCGAGTCAGGGCTAATGAAAAACTGTTTTTT.